The rows below give T cell receptor beta chains drawn from one sample of a study of blood T cells in healthy people across ages. TCRdb called the 5' RACE reads again in MiXCR, with one record for every CDR3 protein. The sample lists around 520,000 distinct CDR3 sequences, roughly a quarter seen once, with 3% to 4.5% in the top ten. These data also formed part of another study, on T cells of mothers and their children.

Sequenced sample: blood. The receptors stem from a boy under 10 years old in good health. Each CDR3 is given with its conserved first and last residue. D genes are given only for firm matches. Clone sizes are given selectively: once, few, many, or a class where the clone is expanded.

cdr3_length	v_call	d_call	clone_size	j_call	cdr3_nt	cdr3_aa
16	TRBV25-1	NA	once	TRBJ2-5	TGTGCCAGCAGTGAATGGGGCTTATTTGGGGGAGAGACCCAGTACTTC	CASSEWGLFGGETQYF
11	TRBV11-2	NA	NA	TRBJ2-2	TGTGCCAGCGGGGCGCGGGGGGAGCTGTTTTTT	CASGARGELFF
14	TRBV10-3	TRBD2	few	TRBJ2-1	TGTGCCATCACGTCGCTAGCGGGAGAAGATGAGCAGTTCTTC	CAITSLAGEDEQFF
14	TRBV7-2	NA	many	TRBJ2-3	TGTGCCAGCAGCCGTAGCAGGGGCACAGATACGCAGTATTTT	CASSRSRGTDTQYF
13	TRBV5-1	NA	NA	TRBJ1-1	TGCGCCAGCAGCGATCAGGGACACACTGAAGCTTTCTTT	CASSDQGHTEAFF
14	TRBV10-2	TRBD1	few	TRBJ2-1	TGCGCCAGCAGTGACAGGACAGGGGGGAATGAGCAGTTCTTC	CASSDRTGGNEQFF
13	TRBV2	TRBD2	few	TRBJ2-5	TGTGCCATCGGGACTAGCGGGACAGAGACCCAGTACTTC	CAIGTSGTETQYF
15	TRBV12-3/TRBV12-4	TRBD2	once	TRBJ2-7	TGTGCCAGTAGTTTAGAGGTAGCGGGACCCTACGAGCAGTACTTC	CASSLEVAGPYEQYF
17	TRBV20-1	TRBD2	NA	TRBJ2-7	TGCAGTGCCCCCGGCAGGGTATTAGCGGGAGGGCCCTACGAGCAGTACTTC	CSAPGRVLAGGPYEQYF
12	TRBV27	NA	NA	TRBJ1-1	TGTGCCAGCAAAAGCCGGACGTCCGAAGCTTTCTTT	CASKSRTSEAFF
13	TRBV29-1	NA	many	TRBJ2-3	TGCAGCGTTGCAGACAGGAGCACAGATACGCAGTATTTT	CSVADRSTDTQYF
15	TRBV10-3	NA	few	TRBJ2-2	TGTGCCATCAGTGGGTCCGGGACCCAGCTCGGGGAGCTGTTTTTT	CAISGSGTQLGELFF
14	TRBV2	TRBD1	few	TRBJ1-4	TGTGCCAGCGGACAGGGACAGACCTTTGGAAAACTGTTTTTT	CASGQGQTFGKLFF
15	TRBV27	TRBD1	few	TRBJ1-2	TGTGCCAGCAGCCACATTGCAGGGGGCTTCTATGGCTACACCTTC	CASSHIAGGFYGYTF
16	TRBV12-3/TRBV12-4	TRBD2	few	TRBJ2-7	TGTGCCAGCAGTCCACCAGGACTAGCGGGAGCCTACGAGCAGTACTTC	CASSPPGLAGAYEQYF
13	TRBV13	NA	NA	TRBJ2-3	TGTGCCAGCAGCCTCAGCCCGACAGGTACGCAGTATTTT	CASSLSPTGTQYF
13	TRBV5-1	NA	NA	TRBJ2-1	TGCGCCAGCAGCTTGGAGGGCCGACCTGAGCAGTTCTTC	CASSLEGRPEQFF
13	TRBV5-1	NA	NA	TRBJ1-1	TGCGCCAGCAGCTTGGAACAGGTGACTGAAGCTTTCTTT	CASSLEQVTEAFF
14	TRBV6-2/TRBV6-3	NA	few	TRBJ2-7	TGTGCCAGCAGCCCCTCGAGACAGACCTACGAGCAGTACTTC	CASSPSRQTYEQYF
14	TRBV25-1	NA	NA	TRBJ2-2	TGTGCCAGCAGTGAGAGGGGATACCCCGGGGAGCTGTTTTTT	CASSERGYPGELFF
14	TRBV3-1	NA	NA	TRBJ1-4	TGTGCCAGCAGCCTCAGAGGTGGAGACCTTGAACTGTTTTTT	CASSLRGGDLELFF
13	TRBV5-4	NA	NA	TRBJ2-5	TGTGCCAGCAGCTTCCGGGAGCCGGAGACCCAGTACTTC	CASSFREPETQYF
13	TRBV7-9	TRBD2	NA	TRBJ2-5	TGTGCCAGCACGGCTAGCGGGGAGGAGACCCAGTACTTC	CASTASGEETQYF